This TCR beta chain derives from a study of T cell responses to AZD1222 COVID-19 vaccine. The study's findings and limits: Dominant CD4 TCR responses targeted spike regions 160-218 and 743-854. Baseline serostatus was positive in only a handful of AZD1222 recipients. There were repertoire samples only from the period after the peak T cell response. Donors were mostly white British, more females; clonal diversity possibly underestimated.

There are 13 residues in the CDR3. With 0 bases removed from V and 10 bases from J, the gap between germline ends came to 11 bases. The germline V gene encodes CDR1 SGHDT and CDR2 YYEEEE. This clone has only one observation. Its antigen is unidentified. Repertoires were generated with immunoSEQ multiplex PCR, while TCRdb's copy carries only in-frame clones and drops some. The table includes about 190,000 clones, over 70% detected once. The chain carries TRBV5-6 and TRBJ2-1, with D hard to call. This clonotype originated in an adult in good health. This specimen consisted of peripheral blood, obtained on day 0 of MenACWY control vaccination. The CDR3 sequence: CASSLAGSKEQFF. DNA for the CDR3: TGTGCCAGCAGCTTGGCCGGCAGCAAAGAGCAGTTCTTC.